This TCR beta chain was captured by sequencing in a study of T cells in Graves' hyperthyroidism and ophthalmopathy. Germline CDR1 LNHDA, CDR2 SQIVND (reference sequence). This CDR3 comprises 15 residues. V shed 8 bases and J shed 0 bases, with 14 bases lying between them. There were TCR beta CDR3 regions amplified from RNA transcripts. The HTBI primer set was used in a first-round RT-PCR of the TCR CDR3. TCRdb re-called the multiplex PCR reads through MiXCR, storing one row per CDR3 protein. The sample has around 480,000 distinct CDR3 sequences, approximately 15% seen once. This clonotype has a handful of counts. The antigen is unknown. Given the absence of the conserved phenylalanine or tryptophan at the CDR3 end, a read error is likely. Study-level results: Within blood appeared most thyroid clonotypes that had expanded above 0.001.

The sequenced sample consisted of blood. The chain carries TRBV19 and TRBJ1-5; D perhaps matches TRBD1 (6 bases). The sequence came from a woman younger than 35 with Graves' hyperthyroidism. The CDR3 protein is CASYQGQHSNQPQHS. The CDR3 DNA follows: TGTGCCAGTTACCAGGGACAACATAGCAATCAGCCCCAGCATTCT.